The 28 T cell receptor beta chains in this list originate from one sample, sequenced in a study of regulatory T cells in long-lasting Graves disease. Specified time point: persistent/refractory GD, antithyroid drugs over 5 years with positive TRAb. RNA from PBMCs was the source of the TCR library. iRepertoire HTBI primers and Arm-PCR of CDR3 regions built TCR beta libraries. TCRdb analysed the multiplex PCR reads with MiXCR anew, one entry per CDR3 protein. This sample has about 300,000 distinct CDR3 sequences; under 25% occur once, and the top ten carry more than 50%. The material was peripheral blood mononuclear cells (PBMCs), obtained when the disease was refractory, from a patient treated with antithyroid drugs. The origin of the receptors is a female donor with Graves disease.

The gene calls are TRBV11-3 and TRBJ1-3, with D unresolved. Germline V CDR1 and CDR2: SGHNT, YENEEA. CDR3 length: 16 amino acids. The V and J ends lost 1 base and 0 bases respectively, with 10 bases between them. The CDR3 DNA is TGTGCCAGCAGCTTAGGGGCGGCTTCCTCTGGAAACACCATATATTTT. Translation gives CASSLGAASSGNTIYF.

This clonotype was detected a few times. The gene calls are TRBV28 and TRBJ2-1; TRBD2 matches 9 bases. The CDR3 sequence is 15 residues long. Trimming removed 3 bases from V and 8 bases from J; junction bases left unmatched: 8. Germline V gene sequence: CDR1 MDHEN, CDR2 SYDVKM. CDR3 protein: CASSFVLAGVYEQFF. The DNA of the CDR3 is TGTGCCAGCAGTTTTGTTTTAGCGGGAGTCTATGAGCAGTTCTTC.

This clonotype was seen more than once but under ten times. The CDR3 sequence is CASRRQGDQPQHF. In DNA, the CDR3 is TGTGCCAGCAGGAGACAGGGGGATCAGCCCCAGCATTTT. The J gene is TRBJ1-5, the V gene TRBV6-1; TRBD1 agrees at 9 bases. V was pared by 6 bases and J by 5 bases, with 2 bases of the junction left unmatched. Germline CDR1 and CDR2: MNHNS and SASEGT. The CDR3 length is 13 residues.

This clonotype was seen a handful of times. This sequence joins TRBV7-8 and TRBJ1-5, with a tentative D call TRBD1 (5 bases). The CDR3 covers 16 residues. Trimming cost V 5 bases and J 0 bases, with 14 bases left between them. CDR1 is SGHVS and CDR2 is FQNEAQ in the germline V gene. CDR3 region: CASSLTRQISNQPQHF. The DNA for the CDR3 is TGTGCCAGCAGCCTTACCCGACAGATTAGCAATCAGCCCCAGCATTTT.

The chain has TRBV2 and TRBJ2-1; TRBD1 is a possible D gene (7 bases). The CDR3 has 16 residues. CDR1 and CDR2 from the germline V gene are SNHLY and FYNNEI. Trimming removed 5 bases from V and 6 bases from J, with 20 bases in between. The CDR3 loop reads CASSRGTAGWGNEQFF. The CDR3 bases are TGTGCCAGCAGTCGGGGGACAGCTGGCTGGGGCAATGAGCAGTTCTTC.

The sample holds one count of this clonotype. The CDR3 here is CASSLSHRGQETQYF. The DNA of the CDR3 is TGTGCCAGCAGTCTATCGCACAGGGGGCAAGAGACCCAGTACTTC. The genes are TRBV11-1 and TRBJ2-5, with 8 nucleotides matching TRBD1. The V segment lost 6 bases and the J segment 2 bases; nucleotides outside the gene matches: 8. This CDR3 has 15 amino acids. CDR1 is SGHAT and CDR2 is FQDESV in the germline V gene (reference sequence).

This clonotype was seen only a few times. The chain couples TRBV10-3 to TRBJ2-7, with 9 bases matching TRBD2. Germline V gives CDR1 ENHRY, CDR2 SYGVKD. The ends lost 6 bases at V and 0 bases at J; junction bases unmatched: 3. The CDR3 extends over 14 amino acids. CDR3 residues: CAISLAGPSYEQYF. The CDR3 region has the DNA TGTGCCATCAGCCTAGCGGGACCCTCCTACGAGCAGTACTTC.

This chain joins TRBV6-1 and TRBJ2-4; 12 bases are a match to TRBD1. With 7 bases clipped from V and 6 bases from J, the junction kept 10 bases outside the gene matches. CDR3 length: 16 amino acids. Per the germline V gene, CDR1 is MNHNS and CDR2 is SASEGT. DNA of the CDR3: TGTGCCAGCACGGGCGTTGTGGGACAGGGGGCAAACATTCAGTACTTC. Encoded protein: CASTGVVGQGANIQYF.

This clonotype has ten or more counts. The V and J genes are TRBV7-2 and TRBJ1-4, with 10 bases fitting TRBD1. The junction had 12 bases not matched to a gene; V was cut back by 5 bases and J by 3 bases. This CDR3 region has 18 residues. In germline, CDR1 is SGHTA, CDR2 FQGNSA. The CDR3 loop reads CASSMKGQGHGANEKLFF. The CDR3 DNA reads as TGTGCCAGCAGCATGAAGGGACAGGGGCATGGGGCTAATGAAAAACTGTTTTTT.

The V call is TRBV28, the J call TRBJ2-3; D gene uncertain. The CDR3 runs 14 residues. V lost 1 base and J 1 base, leaving 6 bases between the germline ends. Germline CDR1 is MDHEN and CDR2 is SYDVKM. The CDR3 loop reads CASSLLRGTDTQYF. The CDR3 DNA reads TGTGCCAGCAGTTTATTACGGGGCACAGATACGCAGTATTTT. Variable domain in full (rest from reference TRBV28 and TRBJ2-3): DVKVTQSSRYLVKRTGEKVFLECVQDMDHENMFWYRQDPGLGLRLIYFSYDVKMKEKGDIPEGYSVSREKKERFSLILESASTNQTSMYLCASSLLRGTDTQYFGPGTRLTVL.

This clonotype has only a few counts. The V and J genes are TRBV30 and TRBJ2-5; 8 bases fit TRBD1. The J segment lost 0 bases and the V segment lost 7 bases, leaving 1 base of the junction unmatched. This CDR3 contains 12 residues. Germline-derived CDR1 and CDR2 are GTSNPN and SVGIG (reference sequence). In DNA form, the CDR3 reads TGTGCCTACAGGGGGTACCAAGAGACCCAGTACTTC. Encoded protein: CAYRGYQETQYF.

This clonotype was detected only a few times. The rearrangement uses TRBV6-5 and TRBJ1-1, with a possible D match to TRBD1 (6 bases). Germline CDR1 is MNHEY and CDR2 is SVGAGI. Trimming stripped 2 bases from V and 0 bases from J, with 16 bases between. The CDR3 has 17 amino acids. The CDR3: CASSYGGAGRVNTEAFF. CDR3 DNA sequence: TGTGCCAGCAGTTACGGGGGGGCAGGGAGGGTGAACACTGAAGCTTTCTTT.

There are a few counts of this clonotype. Written as DNA, the CDR3 is TGTGCCAGCAGTGTTCTTCCCGGAACTGAAGCTTTCTTT. This sequence encodes CASSVLPGTEAFF. J is TRBJ1-1 and V is TRBV2; no clear D. V was pared by 4 bases and J by 5 bases, with 11 bases between. Germline CDR1 reads SNHLY; CDR2 reads FYNNEI. CDR3 length: 13 residues. The whole variable domain, filled in from reference TRBV2 and TRBJ1-1, reads EPEVTQTPSHQVTQMGQEVILRCVPISNHLYFYWYRQILGQKVEFLVSFYNNEISEKSEIFDDQFSVERPDGSNFTLKIRSTKLEDSAMYFCASSVLPGTEAFFGQGTRLTVV.

On this clonotype itself: At one of its ends the junction is not consistent with the germline gene, which may arise from a read error. The chain links TRBV4-1 to TRBJ2-2; possible D gene TRBD1, 6 bases. Per germline, CDR1 MGHRA and CDR2 YSYEKL. The length of the CDR3 is 15 residues. DNA for the CDR3: TGCGCCAGCAGCCAAATAACAGGGAACGCCGGGGAGCTGTTTTTT. Residues: CASSQITGNAGELFF.

By its share, this clonotype is medium-sized. The V and J genes are TRBV12-3 or TRBV12-4 and TRBJ2-7, with D perhaps being TRBD1 or TRBD2 (5 bases each). Trimming cost V 6 bases and J 0 bases, with 24 bases left between them. The CDR3 sequence is 18 residues long. Here the CDR3 DNA reads TGTGCCAGCAGCTTACAACCCCTCTTGGGACCGTACTCCTACGAGCAGTACTTC. It specifies CASSLQPLLGPYSYEQYF.

This sequence joins TRBV20-1 and TRBJ2-2; 7 nucleotides agree with TRBD2. This CDR3 comprises 14 residues. With 3 bases clipped from V and 5 bases from J, the junction kept 6 bases outside the gene matches. CDR1 is DFQATT, CDR2 SNEGSKA, per germline (reference sequence). The CDR3 protein is CSARRGGRTGELFF. In DNA, the CDR3 is TGCAGTGCTAGGAGGGGAGGGAGGACCGGGGAGCTGTTTTTT.

On this clonotype itself: A read error may explain this, as a much larger clone is one base away. The chain uses TRBV6-4 and TRBJ1-4; the D is unclear. CDR1 MRHNA and CDR2 SNTAGT come from the germline V gene. The CDR3 contains 15 residues. CDR3 nucleotide sequence: TGTGCCAGCAGTTACTCGGGCGCAACTAATGAAAAACCGTTTTTT. The encoded protein is CASSYSGATNEKPFF.

Turning to this clonotype: A much larger clone differs by one base, so this may be a read error. CDR3 sequence (DNA): TGTGCCAGCAGTTTCTTTCGGGGCGGACACTTTAACTATGGCTACACCTTC. Translating gives CASSFFRGGHFNYGYTF. The V and J genes are TRBV28 and TRBJ1-2, with D perhaps matching TRBD1 (5 bases). CDR1 is MDHEN, CDR2 SYDVKM, per germline. The CDR3 extends over 17 amino acids. The V and J ends lost 3 bases and 1 base respectively, with 18 bases between them.

In its sample, this clonotype was seen a few times. The chain recombines TRBV20-1 with TRBJ2-6, with TRBD2 matching over 8 bases. J gave up 0 bases and V 3 bases, and 4 bases lay outside the gene matches. The CDR3 has 16 residues. The germline gives CDR1 DFQATT, CDR2 SNEGSKA (reference sequence). CDR3 residues: CSASTSGYSGANVLTF. In nucleotides, the CDR3 is TGCAGTGCTAGTACTAGCGGATACTCTGGGGCCAACGTCCTGACTTTC.

This clonotype came up many times. The J gene is TRBJ2-5, the V gene TRBV28; no clear D gene. CDR1 and CDR2 from the germline V gene are MDHEN and SYDVKM. With 5 bases removed from V and 3 bases from J, the gap between germline ends came to 7 bases. The CDR3 totals 12 residues. The CDR3 DNA sequence: TGTGCCAGCAGTAAGCCGAAAGAGACCCAGTACTTC. Translating it yields CASSKPKETQYF.

At least ten counts were recorded for this clonotype. The chain links TRBV27 to TRBJ2-7; D is unresolved. The CDR3 sequence is 15 residues long. Trimming shortened V by 3 bases and J by 0 bases, and 12 bases separated the two germline ends. CDR1 MNHEY and CDR2 SMNVEV come from the germline V gene (reference sequence). CDR3 sequence: CASSFRAESSYEQYF. CDR3 nucleotides: TGTGCCAGCAGTTTTAGGGCGGAGAGCTCCTACGAGCAGTACTTC.

In its sample, this clonotype was seen a few times. The rearrangement uses TRBV25-1 and TRBJ1-2; D ambiguous. This CDR3 has 13 residues. Trimming removed 3 bases at V and 2 bases at J, with 7 bases between. Per germline, CDR1 MGHDK and CDR2 SYGVNS. CDR3 amino acids: CASSDFRNYGYTF. The DNA for the CDR3 is TGTGCCAGCAGTGATTTCCGGAACTATGGCTACACCTTC.

About this clonotype itself: A read error may explain this, as a much larger clone is one base away. The chain carries TRBV9 and TRBJ2-7; the D gene is possibly TRBD1 (6 bases). Trimming took off 3 bases at V and 2 bases at J, with 6 bases between the two ends. The CDR3 loop spans 12 amino acids. Germline V gene data show CDR1 as SGDLS and CDR2 as YYNGEE. The DNA of the CDR3 is TGTGCCAGCAGCGGGGACACCTACGAGCAGTACTTC. This translates into CASSGDTYEQYF.

The chain links TRBV28 to TRBJ1-5; D is perhaps TRBD1 (6 bases). The CDR3 spans 14 residues. The V end was cut by 8 bases, the J end by 5 bases, with 16 bases between. From germline, CDR1 is MDHEN and CDR2 SYDVKM. Here the CDR3 DNA reads TGTGCCAGCGCCCGACAGGCGGGGTATCAGCCCCAGCATTTT. Translating gives CASARQAGYQPQHF.

The genes are TRBV2 and TRBJ2-7; TRBD1 aligns across 8 bases. Germline CDR1 is SNHLY and CDR2 is FYNNEI. The CDR3 contains 13 residues. V shed 6 bases, J shed 5 bases, and the junction held 6 bases outside the gene matches. CDR3 sequence: CASRDRDFDEQYF. In nucleotides, the CDR3 is TGTGCCAGCAGGGACAGGGATTTCGACGAGCAGTACTTC. Combining the CDR3 with reference TRBV2 and TRBJ2-7 gives the whole variable domain EPEVTQTPSHQVTQMGQEVILRCVPISNHLYFYWYRQILGQKVEFLVSFYNNEISEKSEIFDDQFSVERPDGSNFTLKIRSTKLEDSAMYFCASRDRDFDEQYFGPGTRLTVT.

This clonotype was detected ten times or more. This chain uses TRBV29-1 with TRBJ2-7; maybe TRBD2 (6 bases). The germline CDR1 and CDR2 sequences are SQVTM and ANQGSEA. This CDR3 is built from 12 residues. V lost 4 bases and J 5 bases, leaving 12 bases between the germline ends. CDR3 nucleotide sequence: TGCAGCGTTGTCCGGGAGAACGACGAGCAGTACTTC. The encoded protein is CSVVRENDEQYF.

This clonotype was recorded at least ten times. The genes are TRBV30 and TRBJ2-7; D is unresolved. The germline CDR1 and CDR2 sequences are GTSNPN and SVGIG (reference sequence). The CDR3 has 12 amino acids. V dropped 5 bases and J dropped 5 bases, with 13 bases sitting between them. The chain's CDR3 is CAWGPLWDEQYF. The CDR3 coding sequence is TGTGCCTGGGGACCCCTCTGGGACGAGCAGTACTTC. Drawing the rest from reference TRBV30 and TRBJ2-7, the complete variable domain is SQTIHQWPATLVQPVGSPLSLECTVEGTSNPNLYWYRQAAGRGLQLLFYSVGIGQISSEVPQNLSASRPQDRQFILSSKKLLLSDSGFYLCAWGPLWDEQYFGPGTRLTVT.

The J gene is TRBJ2-5, the V gene TRBV15; D unclear. Per the germline V gene, CDR1 is LNHNV and CDR2 is YYDKDF (reference sequence). CDR3 length: 14 residues. V was clipped by 1 base and J by 3 bases, with 9 bases between them. Here the CDR3 reads CATSRGTVEETQYF. CDR3 DNA: TGTGCCACCAGCAGAGGAACAGTTGAAGAGACCCAGTACTTC.